This TCR beta chain originates from a study of early T cells in non-severe SARS-CoV-2 infection. This CDR3 comprises 13 residues. Germline lookup yields CDR1 SGHDN and CDR2 FVKESK. V lost 1 base, J lost 6 bases, and 3 bases stayed unmatched. TCRdb re-analysed the 5' RACE reads in MiXCR, keeping a single row per CDR3 protein. The sample consists of 81,000 or so distinct CDR3 sequences, roughly 12% of them appearing once. This clonotype was sampled from an adult who was a healthcare worker with PCR-confirmed SARS-CoV-2 infection or an uninfected control (not recorded which). This chain uses TRBV14 with TRBJ2-7; 7 bases agree with TRBD1. The sequencing sample was made of whole blood. CDR3: CASSQARGREQYF. In DNA, the CDR3 is TGTGCCAGCAGCCAAGCTAGGGGGCGCGAGCAGTACTTC.